This section outlines one TCR beta chain sequence together with its context. Its antigen remains unknown. This sample was included in a study of post-analysis software for immune sequencing data. In the study overall: Included courses were relapsing-remitting and secondary progressive multiple sclerosis; progressive-relapsing multiple sclerosis was also included.

Broader study findings: Patients used about 5 TRBV segments, including TRBV5-6, TRBV5-1 and TRBV20-1, more often than controls. Among multiple sclerosis patients, normalized Chao1 diversity was significantly below that of controls.

TCR beta cDNA libraries had unique molecular identifiers. T cells numbering about 0.85 to 11 million gave rise to a few hundred thousand cDNA molecules. TCRdb re-called the PCR reads with MiXCR, one entry per CDR3 protein. The sample shows about 820,000 distinct CDR3 sequences, roughly 50% of them seen only once. Germline V lookup: CDR1 SQVTM, CDR2 ANQGSEA. Trimming removed 4 bases at V and 3 bases at J, with 22 bases between. The CDR3 is made up of 17 amino acids. This clonotype originated in a girl between 10 and 17 years old with multiple sclerosis. This rearrangement joins TRBV29-1 to TRBJ2-1; the D call may be TRBD1 or TRBD2 (5 bases each). The specimen was blood. CDR3 DNA: TGCAGCGTTGGGGGGAGAGGGCCACCCTTTAGCTACAATGAGCAGTTCTTC. Translating gives CSVGGRGPPFSYNEQFF.